This is a list of T cell receptor beta chains from one sample in a study of cytomegalovirus exposure and HLA in healthy donors. Produced via immunoSEQ multiplex PCR; TCRdb's table is partial and in-frame only. The table lists some 130,000 clones, about 77% of them singletons. The sequencing sample was made of PBMCs. Receptors originate from a woman aged 40 to 49 in good health and CMV-seronegative. Each CDR3 is given with its conserved first and last residue. The D gene is left open where the match is weak. Some rows mark clone size as missing; the rest say once, few, many or name a class of expanded clone.

abundance,d_gene,j_gene,v_gene,CDR3nt,CDR3aa
-,-,TRBJ2-2,TRBV19,TGTGCCAGTAGTATCAGGGTCCCCGGGGAGCTGTTTTTT,CASSIRVPGELFF
-,TRBD2,TRBJ2-1,TRBV4-3,TGCGCCAGCAGCCAAGATAGGGGAGCTAGCGGGGGATTAAGGGATGAGCAGTTCTTC,CASSQDRGASGGLRDEQFF
once,-,TRBJ2-7,TRBV25-1,TGTGCCAGCAGTGACTTGTCCTACGAGCAGTACTTC,CASSDLSYEQYF
-,-,TRBJ2-7,TRBV6-5,TGTGCCAGCAGCCTGGGGACACCAACACCCTACGAGCAGTACTTC,CASSLGTPTPYEQYF
-,-,TRBJ2-5,TRBV7-8,TGTGCCAGCAGCTTAGACGGGGAGACCCAGTACTTC,CASSLDGETQYF
-,-,TRBJ2-7,TRBV10-1,TGCGCCAGCAGTGAGGGGACAACTTCCTACGAGCAGTACTTC,CASSEGTTSYEQYF
-,-,TRBJ2-6,TRBV5-6,TGTGCCAGCAGCTTGTCCGTCTCTGGGGCCAACGTCCTGACTTTC,CASSLSVSGANVLTF
-,TRBD1,TRBJ1-5,TRBV28,TGTGCCAGCAGTTCCGGGACAGGGGGTAGGTATCAGCCCCAGCATTTT,CASSSGTGGRYQPQHF
once,-,TRBJ1-4,TRBV30,TGTGCCTGGAGTGCGAGCAGGGGTGGAGGAGGTGAAAAACTGTTTTTT,CAWSASRGGGGEKLFF
-,-,TRBJ2-3,TRBV29-1,TGCAGCGTTGAGGAGGGGCGGGGTGGAGATACGCAGTATTTT,CSVEEGRGGDTQYF
-,TRBD1,TRBJ2-7,TRBV7-8,TGTGCCAGCAGCTCTAAGACCCCGGGACAGGGATCCACCCGTTCAGGCGAGCAGTACTTC,CASSSKTPGQGSTRSGEQYF
-,-,TRBJ1-2,TRBV11-2,TGTGCCAGCAGCTTAGATCGAGGCGTCTGCACCTTC,CASSLDRGVCTF
-,-,TRBJ2-3,TRBV5-1,TGCGCCAGCAGCTTGGAAGGATCCCGGGGCACAGATACGCAGTATTTT,CASSLEGSRGTDTQYF
-,-,TRBJ2-3,TRBV4-3,TGCGCCAGCAGCCAAAGTGGGACTAGCACAGATACGCAGTATTTT,CASSQSGTSTDTQYF
-,-,TRBJ2-7,TRBV13,TGTGCCAGCAGCCCCCAGGTCCTCCCTTACGAGCAGTACTTC,CASSPQVLPYEQYF
-,TRBD2,TRBJ2-3,TRBV9,TGTGCCAGCAGCGCCCCACCTAGCGGGGGCACAGATACGCAGTATTTT,CASSAPPSGGTDTQYF
-,TRBD1,TRBJ1-5,TRBV27,TGTGCCAGCAGTTTAGGACAGGCCTTTAATCAGCCCCAGCATTTT,CASSLGQAFNQPQHF
-,-,TRBJ2-5,TRBV7-7,TGTGCTAGCAGTGGTGCGGGGCTCCAAGAGACCCAGTACTTC,CASSGAGLQETQYF
-,-,TRBJ1-2,TRBV4-3,TGCGCCAGCAGCCAAGCTCGAGCGTACTATGGCTACACCTTC,CASSQARAYYGYTF
-,TRBD1,TRBJ2-6,TRBV7-3,TGTGCCAGCAGCTATACGGGGACAGGGGCAGCTGGGGCCAACGTCCTGACTTTC,CASSYTGTGAAGANVLTF
-,-,TRBJ1-4,TRBV4-1,TGCGCCAGCAGCCAAGAGGCACAGGGCCCTAATGAAAAACTGTTTTTT,CASSQEAQGPNEKLFF
-,TRBD1,TRBJ2-7,TRBV5-1,TGCGCCAGCAGCTTCGGACAGGGTGGTCACGAGCAGTCCTTC,CASSFGQGGHEQSF
-,TRBD1,TRBJ2-5,TRBV29-1,TGCAGCGCCCATCCCCGACAGGGGGGGTGGGGGACCCAGTACTTC,CSAHPRQGGWGTQYF
-,-,TRBJ1-4,TRBV6-5,TGTGCCAGCAGTTACGGTTTGGGGCAGAGCGAAAAACTGTTTTTT,CASSYGLGQSEKLFF
-,TRBD1,TRBJ1-2,TRBV4-2,TGTGCCAGCAGCCAAGACAGGGGGTTCGGGGGCTACACCTTC,CASSQDRGFGGYTF
-,TRBD2,TRBJ2-5,TRBV5-3,TGTGCCAGAAGCGTAAACCTAGCGGGGGGGATGCTCCAAGAGACCCAGTACTTC,CARSVNLAGGMLQETQYF
-,TRBD1,TRBJ1-1,TRBV28,TGTGCCACTACCGGGACAGTAGGATACACTGAAGCTTTCTTT,CATTGTVGYTEAFF
-,-,TRBJ1-1,TRBV7-9,TGTGCCATCAAGGTGGGAGTCGTGGAGGCAGTAGCTTTCTTT,CAIKVGVVEAVAFF
-,TRBD1,TRBJ1-1,TRBV7-8,TGTGCCAGCAGCTTAAGGGGGCTCACTGAAGCTTTCTTT,CASSLRGLTEAFF
-,-,TRBJ1-5,TRBV27,TGTGCCAGCAGTTTAACAGGTCAGCCCCAGCATTTT,CASSLTGQPQHF
once,-,TRBJ1-4,TRBV18,TGTGCCAGCTCACCACAGGGGAATGAAAAACTGTTTTTT,CASSPQGNEKLFF
-,-,TRBJ1-2,TRBV10-3,TGTGCCATCAGTGAGCTACTCGATGGCCAGGGTAGAGTATATACCTTC,CAISELLDGQGRVYTF
-,TRBD2,TRBJ2-5,TRBV9,TGTGCCAACAGCCCGGGGACTAGCGGGGGGCGGCTCCAAGAGACCCAGTACTTC,CANSPGTSGGRLQETQYF
-,TRBD1,TRBJ1-5,TRBV6-5,TGTGCCAGCAGACCCCTGACAGGGCTTTATCAGCCCCAGCATTTT,CASRPLTGLYQPQHF
-,-,TRBJ1-6,TRBV28,TGTGCCAGCAGTTCCAGCGGTGTACCCCTCCACTTT,CASSSSGVPLHF
-,-,TRBJ1-5,TRBV7-2,TGTGCCAGCAGCGATCAGAATAGCAATCAGCCCCAGCATTTT,CASSDQNSNQPQHF
-,-,TRBJ1-6,TRBV27,TGTGCCAGCACCCCTCGCCCCTCAGGTGCTGGCCTCTATAATTCACCCCTCCACTTT,CASTPRPSGAGLYNSPLHF
few,TRBD1,TRBJ2-7,TRBV10-3,TGTGCCATCTCAGTGGGACAGAGCTCCTACGAGCAGTACTTC,CAISVGQSSYEQYF
-,-,TRBJ1-1,TRBV19,TGTGCCAGTAGTATAGGCAGGGAGAACACTGAAGCTTTCTTT,CASSIGRENTEAFF
-,TRBD1,TRBJ1-1,TRBV5-4,TGTGCCAGCACCACCGCCGGGACAGAGGAAGCTTTCTTT,CASTTAGTEEAFF
-,-,TRBJ2-5,TRBV19,TGTGCCAGTAGTCAGGGGCAGGGTAAAAGAATTGGTCAGACCCAGTACTTC,CASSQGQGKRIGQTQYF
once,TRBD1,TRBJ1-1,TRBV18,TGTGCCAGCTCACTTATGGACAGGGTGAACACTGAAGCTTTCTTT,CASSLMDRVNTEAFF
-,TRBD2,TRBJ2-3,TRBV18,TGTGCCAGCTCACCCGGGACTAGCGGTACCCGCACAGATACGCAGTATTTT,CASSPGTSGTRTDTQYF
-,TRBD1,TRBJ2-7,TRBV27,TGTGCCAGCAGTTCCCGGGGACAGGGGTACGAGCAGTACTTC,CASSSRGQGYEQYF
few,TRBD1,TRBJ1-2,TRBV5-6,TGTGCCAGCAGCCGGGACAGGGTGACTGGCTACACCTTC,CASSRDRVTGYTF
-,TRBD2,TRBJ2-1,TRBV13,TGTGCCAGCAGTTCTCGATCGGGACTAGCGATAGAGCAGTTCTTC,CASSSRSGLAIEQFF
-,TRBD1,TRBJ1-4,TRBV13,TGTGCCAGCAGCCCGCCTGGACAGGGGGAAGCGACAACTAATGAAAAACTGTTTTTT,CASSPPGQGEATTNEKLFF
-,-,TRBJ1-2,TRBV7-9,TGTGCCAGCAGCTTTTACGGGGAGGGACGAGGCTACACCTTC,CASSFYGEGRGYTF
once,TRBD2,TRBJ2-1,TRBV4-1,TGCGCCAGCAGCCAAGATACCTCGCGGGGGTACAATGAGCAGTTCTTC,CASSQDTSRGYNEQFF
once,-,TRBJ1-3,TRBV19,TGTGCCAGTACCCCACCTCAGACAGGACGGAGACCAAGCAACACCATATATTTT,CASTPPQTGRRPSNTIYF
-,-,TRBJ1-6,TRBV7-2,TGTGCCAGCAGCGTGAGCGCACAGGGCGGGGGTAATTCACCCCTCCACTTT,CASSVSAQGGGNSPLHF
-,-,TRBJ1-1,TRBV4-1,TGCGCCAGCAGCCAAAGGGGAAACACTGAAGCTTTCTTT,CASSQRGNTEAFF
-,TRBD2,TRBJ2-7,TRBV7-9,TGTGCCAGCAGCCCAGGGACTAGCGGGGCAATCTACGAGCAGTACTTC,CASSPGTSGAIYEQYF
-,TRBD2,TRBJ2-4,TRBV5-1,TGCGCCAGCAGCTTTGGGGGGGAAAACATTCAGTACTTC,CASSFGGENIQYF